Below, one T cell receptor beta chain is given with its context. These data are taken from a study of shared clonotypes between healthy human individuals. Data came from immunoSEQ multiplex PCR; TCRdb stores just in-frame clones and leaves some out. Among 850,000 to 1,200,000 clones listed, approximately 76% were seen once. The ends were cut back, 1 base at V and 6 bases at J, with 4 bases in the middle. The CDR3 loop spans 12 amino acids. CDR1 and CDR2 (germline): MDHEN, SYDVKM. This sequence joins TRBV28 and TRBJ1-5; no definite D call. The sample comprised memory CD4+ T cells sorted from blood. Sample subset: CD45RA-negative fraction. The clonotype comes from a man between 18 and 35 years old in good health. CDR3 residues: CASSLSTQPQHF. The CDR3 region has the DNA TGTGCCAGCAGTTTATCGACTCAGCCCCAGCATTTT.